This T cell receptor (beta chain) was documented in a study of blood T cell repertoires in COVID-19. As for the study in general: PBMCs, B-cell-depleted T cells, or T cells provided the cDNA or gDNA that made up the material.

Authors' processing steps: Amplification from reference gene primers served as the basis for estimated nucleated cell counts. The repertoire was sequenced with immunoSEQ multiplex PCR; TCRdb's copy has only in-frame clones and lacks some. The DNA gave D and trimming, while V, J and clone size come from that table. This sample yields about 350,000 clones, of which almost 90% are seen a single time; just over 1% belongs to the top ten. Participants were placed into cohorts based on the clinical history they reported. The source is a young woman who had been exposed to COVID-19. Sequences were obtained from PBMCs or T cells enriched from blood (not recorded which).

CDR3 in DNA: TGTGCCAGCACCGACACCTACGAGCAGTACTTC. It codes for CASTDTYEQYF. The V call is TRBV28, the J call TRBJ2-7; D remains ambiguous. The ends were cut back, 7 bases at V and 2 bases at J, with 6 bases in the middle. Germline assignment: CDR1 MDHEN and CDR2 SYDVKM. This CDR3 spans 11 amino acids.